This T cell receptor (beta chain) stems from a study of blood T cell repertoires in COVID-19 (TCRdb year 2020). Looking at the study overall: Collaborator samples came from the United States, Italy and Spain and covered acute and convalescent phases of COVID-19. The material from the prospective study consisted of cDNA or gDNA derived from T cells, B-cell-depleted T cells, or PBMCs. Deeply sampled blood TCRbeta repertoires from subjects exposed to, actively infected with, or recovered from COVID-19 were included in the dataset. The repertoires were released in a freely available public database intended as a resource for research on the immune response to SARS-CoV-2. Samples were obtained from the ongoing ImmuneRACE study (first 160 participants) and from 1,254 subjects provided by 6 global collaborators. A de-identified subject ID, COVID-19 status, age in years and sex were almost always included in the sample metadata. HLA class I and class II types, where available, came from metadata supplied by the sample provider rather than from assay-based typing. Points the paper makes about the study in general: The amount of clinical and demographic metadata varied by source and participant and was provided uncurated.

From the germline V gene (reference sequence), CDR1 is LNHNV and CDR2 is YYDKDF. The cysteine opens and the phenylalanine closes a CDR3 of 18 amino acids. The entry retains the CDR3 DNA only, 54 bases that are in frame from base 1. Between the V and J ends, shortened by 0 bases and 0 bases respectively, the junction contains 14 bases. TCRbeta CDR3 regions were amplified from genomic DNA by means of the immunoSEQ Assay, a bias-controlled multiplex PCR. For the original study's pipeline: The number of nucleated cells in each sample was estimated by amplification of reference gene primers within the assay. Sequence reads were collapsed and filtered to measure the absolute abundance of every unique TCRbeta CDR3 rearrangement. For each sample, productive Simpson clonality was calculated by taking the square root of Simpson's diversity index across productive rearrangements. Imported from immuneACCESS, the table was reduced by TCRdb to in-frame sequences with V and J called. These copies leave out some clones; in studies compared against another copy, an unresolved V gene accounts for under half, and the cause of the remainder is not known. V and J calls and clone size are copied from that table; D and trimming were computed from the DNA. Within this sample are tens of thousands of clones, with around four fifths of them counted one time only. Just over 40% of the sample comes from the top ten.

Comment on this clone: Its antigen is still unknown. The sample holds no much larger clone one base away, and base qualities are not on file.

Each collaborating institution followed its own protocols to collect whole blood in K2EDTA tubes. For TCRbeta analysis, collaborators shipped samples as frozen whole blood, isolated PBMCs, or DNA extracted from either of those sample types. This TCR was sampled from a human donor in a cohort sampled during active COVID-19. This chain is built from TRBV15 and TRBJ1-4, with no confident D gene call. Sequenced material: peripheral blood. The CDR3 protein sequence reads: CATSRDLGSFATNEKLFF. The DNA is TGTGCCACCAGCAGAGATCTTGGGAGCTTTGCAACTAATGAAAAACTGTTTTTT.